This TCR beta chain was obtained from a study of shared clonotypes between healthy human individuals (dated by TCRdb to 2019 to 2021). Context from the whole study: A few men and two women, aged 18 to 49 years, made up the cohort. To estimate repertoire size and how much clonotype sharing occurs between individuals, the study deeply sequenced the blood TCR repertoires of roughly 5 healthy adults. Libraries were prepared and TCR repertoires were sequenced by different laboratories using diverse techniques, in order to increase sequencing depth and limit assay-specific biases. For each donor, CD4 naive and CD4 memory were each given three plates, CD8 naive was given two plates, and CD8 memory was given one plate. Leukapheresis yielded between about 0.94 and 9 billion PBMCs per donor.

Broad study findings and their caveats: Sampling was restricted to blood, and TCR repertoires in tissue are likely to differ from TCR repertoires in blood. When four donors were compared, the shared fraction of clonotypes was 5% to 6.5% for naive CD4, around 3.6% for naive CD8, about 2.5% for memory CD4, and about 0.36% for memory CD8. Because the study included a small number of donors, the genetic and exposure-history diversity represented was limited. Larger estimated clonotype richness was generally found for naive subsets than for memory subsets. Pairwise subsampling led to the expectation that sequencing depth would affect the degree of clonotype sharing among donors. Compared with non-shared clonotypes, the clonotypes found in all four sorted-subset donors had higher generation probabilities. Rarefaction of sorted-subset datasets indicated incomplete sequencing despite the large sequencing depth.

A remark on this clone: It has no known antigen specificity. No much larger clonotype is one base removed from it; base qualities were not supplied. Other DNA sequences in this sample translate to the same CDR3.

Using the deep immunoSEQ assay, multiplex PCR amplified TCR CDR3 regions from genomic DNA. For each cell subset, the extracted genomic DNA was distributed evenly across all wells of several immunoSEQ 96-well plates, and each plate served as one replicate. For sorted subsets, approximately 190 ng genomic DNA, equal to some 30,000 T cell genomes, was loaded into each replicate PCR. Purified libraries were quantified with a Qubit 3.0 fluorometer, sized on a Bioanalyzer 2100, and re-quantified with the KAPA Library Quantification kit. Each immunoSEQ 96-well plate was sequenced on its own single-read 150-cycle Illumina NextSeq 550 flow cell. Under the source paper's analysis protocol: The immunoSEQ output contained only junctional sequences without quality scores, so filtering could not match that applied to full-length reads. To assign V/J genes and CDR3, sequences were annotated using PyIR, a Python wrapper for IgBLAST v1.9, with IMGT germline references. Any read was removed if the V/J assignment was weak (E-value above 1e-6), the CDR3 was missing, or the read contained stop codons, out-of-frame junctions, or ambiguous translated residues. V3J clonotypes were defined as sequences sharing an identical inferred V gene, J gene, and CDR3 amino acid sequence. Percentage overlap between repertoires was computed as shared unique clonotypes divided by the size of the smaller repertoire. Three approaches were used to assess repertoire richness: RTK rarefaction, the Chao1 estimator, and Recon v2.1 estimates of unobserved clonotypes. Generation probabilities were computed with OLGA for all TCRbeta clonotypes obtained by the gDNA method from a handful of donors. TCRdb re-hosts the immuneACCESS table, in-frame sequences only. Its copies lack some clones; in the studies checked, an unresolved V gene accounts for under half of them, and the cause for the rest is not known. The D gene and trimming were derived from the DNA, and the V and J assignments and clone size from that table. The sample table holds approximately 1.5 million clones, of which around 98% were seen once. The top ten clones comprise around 0.47% of the sample.

Trimming takes 4 bases from V and 2 bases from J, and the germline ends sit 8 bases apart. Including the terminal cysteine and phenylalanine, the CDR3 comprises 13 residues. The CDR3 DNA has 39 bases and is translated from base 1. Based on the germline V gene, the CDR1 and CDR2 sequences are SGHTA and FQGTGA. Donors were healthy HIV-negative adults with no recently reported acute infections or vaccinations. Only Caucasian adults living in Nashville, Tennessee, USA were represented among the donors. Magnetic negative selection was used to enrich CD4+ T cells, after which naive cells were positively selected on CD45RA and the negative fraction became the memory subset. Blood was obtained by leukapheresis, after which PBMCs were separated by Ficoll-Histopaque density gradient centrifugation and cryopreserved in liquid nitrogen vapor phase. Purity and quantity of every magnetically sorted T cell population were checked by analytical flow cytometry. From each sorted fraction, genomic DNA was isolated and quantified by UV absorbance on a Nanodrop 2000c.

The chain employs TRBV7-3 and TRBJ1-1; the D segment could be TRBD1, given 6 matching bases. The sequencing sample was made of naive CD4+ T cells sorted from blood. The cell subset or site label, read with the paper, signifies: CD45RA+ positively selected. The sequence was obtained from a young man in good health. The nucleotide sequence reads TGTGCCAGCAGCTCGGACAGAAACACTGAAGCTTTCTTT. It specifies CASSSDRNTEAFF.